The TCR beta chain described here comes from a study of T cells after yellow fever vaccination. TCRdb re-called the 5' RACE reads with MiXCR, one entry per CDR3 protein. This sample has hundreds of thousands of distinct CDR3 sequences, with 10% to 15% found just once. Trimming shortened V by 10 bases and J by 4 bases, and 16 bases separated the two germline ends. The germline CDR1 and CDR2 sequences are SEHNR and FQNEAQ (reference sequence). The CDR3 runs 13 residues. The specimen comprised PBMCs, sampled on the day of the yellow fever booster vaccination. The origin of this receptor is a man aged 25 to 45 who received the YFV17D yellow fever vaccine. The V gene is TRBV7-9, the J gene TRBJ1-2, with D perhaps TRBD1 (6 bases). This CDR3 reads CATTGWTVYGYTF. The CDR3, as DNA: TGTGCCACGACTGGGTGGACAGTCTATGGCTACACCTTC.